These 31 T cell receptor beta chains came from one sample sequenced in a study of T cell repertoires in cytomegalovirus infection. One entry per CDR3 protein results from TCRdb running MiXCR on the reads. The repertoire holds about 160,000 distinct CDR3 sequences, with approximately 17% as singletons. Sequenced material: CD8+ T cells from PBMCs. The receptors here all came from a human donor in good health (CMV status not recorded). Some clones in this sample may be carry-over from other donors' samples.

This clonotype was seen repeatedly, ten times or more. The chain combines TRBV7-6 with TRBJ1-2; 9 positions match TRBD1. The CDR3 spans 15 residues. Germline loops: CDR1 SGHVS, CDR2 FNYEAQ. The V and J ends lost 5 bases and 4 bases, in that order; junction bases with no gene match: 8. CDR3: CASSPRTGESYGYTF. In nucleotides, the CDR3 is TGTGCCAGCAGCCCAAGGACAGGGGAGTCCTATGGCTACACCTTC.

The CDR3 region is CSANGDSYNEQFF. In DNA form, the CDR3 reads TGCAGTGCTAACGGGGACTCCTACAATGAGCAGTTCTTC. V gene TRBV20-1 combines with J gene TRBJ2-1, with D maybe TRBD2 (5 bases). The CDR3 runs to 13 residues. V shed 4 bases and J shed 0 bases, with 7 bases lying between them. Germline CDR1 reads DFQATT; CDR2 reads SNEGSKA (reference sequence).

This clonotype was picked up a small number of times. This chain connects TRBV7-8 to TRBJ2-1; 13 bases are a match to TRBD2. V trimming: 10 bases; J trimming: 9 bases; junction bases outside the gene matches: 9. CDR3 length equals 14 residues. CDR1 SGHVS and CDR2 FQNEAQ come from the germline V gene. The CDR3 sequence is CATFRTSGSPEQFF. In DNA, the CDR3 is TGTGCCACCTTCCGGACTAGCGGGAGCCCTGAGCAGTTCTTC. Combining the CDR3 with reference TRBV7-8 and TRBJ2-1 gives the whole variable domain GAGVSQSPRYKVAKRGQDVALRCDPISGHVSLFWYQQALGQGPEFLTYFQNEAQLDKSGLPSDRFFAERPEGSVSTLKIQRTQQEDSAVYLCATFRTSGSPEQFFGPGTRLTVL.

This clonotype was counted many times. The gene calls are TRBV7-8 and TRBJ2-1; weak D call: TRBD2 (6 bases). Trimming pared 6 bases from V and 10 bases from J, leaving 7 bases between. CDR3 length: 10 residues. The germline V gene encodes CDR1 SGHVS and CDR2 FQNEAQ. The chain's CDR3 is CASSGGEQFF. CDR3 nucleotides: TGTGCCAGCAGTGGGGGGGAGCAGTTCTTC.

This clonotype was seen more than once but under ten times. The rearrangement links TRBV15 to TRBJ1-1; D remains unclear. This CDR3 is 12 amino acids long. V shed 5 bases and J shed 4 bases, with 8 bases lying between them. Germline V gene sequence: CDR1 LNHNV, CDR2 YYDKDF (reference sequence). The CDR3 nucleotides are TGTGCCACCAGCGAAGGTGGCACTGAAGCTTTCTTT. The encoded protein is CATSEGGTEAFF.

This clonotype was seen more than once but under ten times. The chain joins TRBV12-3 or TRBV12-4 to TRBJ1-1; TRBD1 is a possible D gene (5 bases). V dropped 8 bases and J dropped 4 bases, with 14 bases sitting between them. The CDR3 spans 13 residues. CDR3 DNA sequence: TGTGCCAGCTCTCAAGGAGGGGTCACTGAAGCTTTCTTT. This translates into CASSQGGVTEAFF.

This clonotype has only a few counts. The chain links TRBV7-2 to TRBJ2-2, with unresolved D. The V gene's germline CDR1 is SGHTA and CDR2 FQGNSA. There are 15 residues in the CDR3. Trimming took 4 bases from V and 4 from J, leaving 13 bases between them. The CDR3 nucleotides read TGTGCCAGCAGCTCCCGGATCCCGGGCACCGGGGAGCTGTTTTTT. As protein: CASSSRIPGTGELFF.

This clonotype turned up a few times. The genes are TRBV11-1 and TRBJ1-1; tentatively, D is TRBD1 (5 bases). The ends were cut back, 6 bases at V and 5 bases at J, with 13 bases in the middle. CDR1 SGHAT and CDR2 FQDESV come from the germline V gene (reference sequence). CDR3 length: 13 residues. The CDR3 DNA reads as TGTGCCAGCAGTCCTCAGGGCTGGACTGAAGCTTTCTTT. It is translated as CASSPQGWTEAFF.

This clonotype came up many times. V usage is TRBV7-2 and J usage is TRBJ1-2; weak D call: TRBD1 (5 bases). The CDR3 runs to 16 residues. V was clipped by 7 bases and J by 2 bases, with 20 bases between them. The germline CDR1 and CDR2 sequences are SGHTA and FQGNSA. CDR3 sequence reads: CASISRGGVLNYGYTF. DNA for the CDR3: TGTGCCAGCATCTCACGGGGGGGAGTACTAAACTATGGCTACACCTTC.

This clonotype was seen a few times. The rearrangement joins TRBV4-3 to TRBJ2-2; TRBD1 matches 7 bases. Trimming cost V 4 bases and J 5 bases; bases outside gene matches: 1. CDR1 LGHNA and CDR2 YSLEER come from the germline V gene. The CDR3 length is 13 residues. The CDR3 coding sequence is TGCGCCAGCAGCCCCAGGGGGACCGGGGAGCTGTTTTTT. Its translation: CASSPRGTGELFF.

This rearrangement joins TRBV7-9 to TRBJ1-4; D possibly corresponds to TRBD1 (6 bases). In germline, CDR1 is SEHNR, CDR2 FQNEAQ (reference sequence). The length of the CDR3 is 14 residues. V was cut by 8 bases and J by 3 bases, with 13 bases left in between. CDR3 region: CASGTGTANEKLFF. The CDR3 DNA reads TGTGCCAGCGGCACAGGGACTGCTAATGAAAAACTGTTTTTT.

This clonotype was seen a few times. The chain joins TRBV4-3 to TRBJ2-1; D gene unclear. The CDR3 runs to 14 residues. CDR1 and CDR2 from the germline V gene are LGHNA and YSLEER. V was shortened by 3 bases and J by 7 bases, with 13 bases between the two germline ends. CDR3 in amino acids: CASSQSVPGNEQFF. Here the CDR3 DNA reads TGCGCCAGCAGCCAGTCGGTCCCCGGGAATGAGCAGTTCTTC.

CDR3 nucleotide sequence: TGTGCCAGCAGTTACTCGGGGGCAGGGGCCAAAAACATTCAGTACTTC. The encoded protein is CASSYSGAGAKNIQYF. V and J are TRBV6-2 or TRBV6-3 and TRBJ2-4; the D gene is possibly TRBD1 (6 bases). Germline V lookup: CDR1 MNHEY, CDR2 SVGEGT. This CDR3 spans 16 amino acids. V was clipped by 0 bases and J by 1 base, with 10 bases between them.

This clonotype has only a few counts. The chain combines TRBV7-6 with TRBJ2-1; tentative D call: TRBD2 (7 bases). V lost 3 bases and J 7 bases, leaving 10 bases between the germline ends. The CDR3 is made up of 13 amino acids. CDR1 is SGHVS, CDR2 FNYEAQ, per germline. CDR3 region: CASSFGRGNEQFF. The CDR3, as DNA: TGTGCCAGCAGCTTTGGGAGGGGGAATGAGCAGTTCTTC.

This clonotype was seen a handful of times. CDR3 region: CASSHTTGDQPQHF. Written as DNA, the CDR3 is TGTGCCAGCAGCCATACCACAGGGGATCAGCCCCAGCATTTT. This chain joins TRBV6-2 or TRBV6-3 and TRBJ1-5, with 7 bases that match TRBD1. The V segment lost 6 bases and the J segment 5 bases; nucleotides outside the gene matches: 7. Germline V gene lookup returns CDR1 MNHEY and CDR2 SVGEGT. The CDR3 runs 14 residues.

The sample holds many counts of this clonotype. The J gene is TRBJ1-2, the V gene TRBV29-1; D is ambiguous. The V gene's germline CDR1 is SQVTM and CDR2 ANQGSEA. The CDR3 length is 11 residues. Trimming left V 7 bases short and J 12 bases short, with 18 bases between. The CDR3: CSAPGLEIDTF. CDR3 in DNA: TGCAGCGCTCCCGGACTGGAGATAGACACCTTC.

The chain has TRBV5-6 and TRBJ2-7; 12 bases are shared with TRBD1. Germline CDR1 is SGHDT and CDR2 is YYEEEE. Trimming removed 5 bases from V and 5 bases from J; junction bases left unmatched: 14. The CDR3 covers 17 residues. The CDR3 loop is CASSFMSSGTGGNEQYF. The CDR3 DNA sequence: TGTGCCAGCAGTTTTATGTCATCCGGGACAGGGGGCAACGAGCAGTACTTC.

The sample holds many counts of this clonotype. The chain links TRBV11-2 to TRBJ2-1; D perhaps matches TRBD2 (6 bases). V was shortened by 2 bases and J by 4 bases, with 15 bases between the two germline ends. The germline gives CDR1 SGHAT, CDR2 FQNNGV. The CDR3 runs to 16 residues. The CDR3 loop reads CASSLRPGLAYNEQFF. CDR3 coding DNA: TGTGCCAGCAGCTTACGCCCGGGACTGGCATACAATGAGCAGTTCTTC.

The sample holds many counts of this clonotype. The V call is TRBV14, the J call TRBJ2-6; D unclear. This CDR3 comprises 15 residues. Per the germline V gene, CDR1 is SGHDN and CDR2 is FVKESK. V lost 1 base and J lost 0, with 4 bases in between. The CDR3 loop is CASSQGSSGANVLTF. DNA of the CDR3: TGTGCCAGCAGCCAAGGGAGCTCTGGGGCCAACGTCCTGACTTTC.

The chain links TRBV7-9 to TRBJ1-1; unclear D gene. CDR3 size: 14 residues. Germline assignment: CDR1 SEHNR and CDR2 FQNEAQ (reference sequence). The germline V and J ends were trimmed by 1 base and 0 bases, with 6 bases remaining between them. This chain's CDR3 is CASSLEGLNTEAFF. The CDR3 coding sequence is TGTGCCAGCAGCTTAGAAGGCCTGAACACTGAAGCTTTCTTT.

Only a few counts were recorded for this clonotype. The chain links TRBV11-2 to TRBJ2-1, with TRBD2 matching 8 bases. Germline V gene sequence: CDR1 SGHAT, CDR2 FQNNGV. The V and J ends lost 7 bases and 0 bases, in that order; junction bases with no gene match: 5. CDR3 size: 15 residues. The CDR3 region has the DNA TGTGCCAGCACCTCGAGCGGGAGCTCCTACAATGAGCAGTTCTTC. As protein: CASTSSGSSYNEQFF.

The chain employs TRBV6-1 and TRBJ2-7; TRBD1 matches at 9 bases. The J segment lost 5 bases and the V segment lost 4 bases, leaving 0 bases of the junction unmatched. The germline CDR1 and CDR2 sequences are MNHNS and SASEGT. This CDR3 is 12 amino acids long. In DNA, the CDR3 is TGTGCCAGCAGTGGGACAGGGGACGAGCAGTACTTC. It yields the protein CASSGTGDEQYF.

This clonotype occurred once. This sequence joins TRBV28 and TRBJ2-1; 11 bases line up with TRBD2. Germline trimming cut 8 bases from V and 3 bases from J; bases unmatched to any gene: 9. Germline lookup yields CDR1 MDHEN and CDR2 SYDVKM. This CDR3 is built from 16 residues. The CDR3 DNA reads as TGTGCCAGCCGAGCACTAGCGGGAGTTAGCTACAATGAGCAGTTCTTC. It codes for CASRALAGVSYNEQFF.

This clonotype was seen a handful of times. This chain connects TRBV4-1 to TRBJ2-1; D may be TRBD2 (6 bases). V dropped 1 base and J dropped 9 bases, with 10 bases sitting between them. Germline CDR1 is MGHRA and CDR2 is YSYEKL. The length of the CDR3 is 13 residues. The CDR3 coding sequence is TGCGCCAGCAGCCAAGGCGGACTAATTGAGCAGTTCTTC. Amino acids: CASSQGGLIEQFF.

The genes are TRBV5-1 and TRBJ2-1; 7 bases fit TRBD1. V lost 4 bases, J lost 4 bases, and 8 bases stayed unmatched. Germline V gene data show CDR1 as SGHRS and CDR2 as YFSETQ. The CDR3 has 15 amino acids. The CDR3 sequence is CASSPPGDRYNEQFF. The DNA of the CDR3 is TGCGCCAGCAGCCCCCCCGGGGACAGATACAATGAGCAGTTCTTC.

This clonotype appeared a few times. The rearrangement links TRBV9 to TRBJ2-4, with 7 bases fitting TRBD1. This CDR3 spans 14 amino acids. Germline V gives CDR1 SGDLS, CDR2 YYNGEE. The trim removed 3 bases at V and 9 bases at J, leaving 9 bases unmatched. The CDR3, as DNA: TGTGCCAGCAGCGGAATCAGGGGGTCACGCATTCAGTACTTC. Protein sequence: CASSGIRGSRIQYF.

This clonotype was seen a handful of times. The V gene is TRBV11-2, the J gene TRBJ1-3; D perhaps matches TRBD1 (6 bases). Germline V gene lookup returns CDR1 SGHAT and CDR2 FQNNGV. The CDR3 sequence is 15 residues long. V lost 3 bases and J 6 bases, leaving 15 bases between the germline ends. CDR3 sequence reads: CASSLYRVDENTIYF. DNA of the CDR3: TGTGCCAGCAGCTTGTACAGGGTGGACGAAAACACCATATATTTT.

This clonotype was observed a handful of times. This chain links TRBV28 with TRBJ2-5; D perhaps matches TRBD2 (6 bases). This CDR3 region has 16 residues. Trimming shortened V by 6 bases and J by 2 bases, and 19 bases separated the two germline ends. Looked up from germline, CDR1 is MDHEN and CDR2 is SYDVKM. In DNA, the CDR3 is TGTGCCAGCAGCCCCGATGGGGGGAGCGCGCAAGAGACCCAGTACTTC. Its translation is CASSPDGGSAQETQYF.

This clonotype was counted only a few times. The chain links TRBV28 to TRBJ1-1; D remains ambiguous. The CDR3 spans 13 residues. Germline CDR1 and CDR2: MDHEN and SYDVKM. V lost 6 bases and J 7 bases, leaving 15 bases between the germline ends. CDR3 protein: CASSTTPGNEAFF. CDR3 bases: TGTGCCAGCAGCACTACTCCGGGGAATGAAGCTTTCTTT.

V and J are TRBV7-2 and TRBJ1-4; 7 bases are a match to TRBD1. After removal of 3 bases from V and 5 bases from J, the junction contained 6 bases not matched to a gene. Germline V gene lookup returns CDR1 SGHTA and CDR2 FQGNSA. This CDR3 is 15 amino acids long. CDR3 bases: TGTGCCAGCAGCTTTGAACAGGGGCGGAATGAAAAACTGTTTTTT. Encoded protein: CASSFEQGRNEKLFF.

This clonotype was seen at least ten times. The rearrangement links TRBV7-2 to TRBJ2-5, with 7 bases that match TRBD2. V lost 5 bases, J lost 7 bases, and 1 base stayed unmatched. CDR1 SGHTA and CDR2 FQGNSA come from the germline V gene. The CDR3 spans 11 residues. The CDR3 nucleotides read TGTGCCAGCAGCACGGGGGGGACCCAGTACTTC. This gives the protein CASSTGGTQYF. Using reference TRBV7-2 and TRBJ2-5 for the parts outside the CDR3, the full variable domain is GAGVSQSPSNKVTEKGKDVELRCDPISGHTALYWYRQSLGQGLEFLIYFQGNSAPDKSGLPSDRFSAERTGGSVSTLTIQRTQQEDSAVYLCASSTGGTQYFGPGTRLLVL.